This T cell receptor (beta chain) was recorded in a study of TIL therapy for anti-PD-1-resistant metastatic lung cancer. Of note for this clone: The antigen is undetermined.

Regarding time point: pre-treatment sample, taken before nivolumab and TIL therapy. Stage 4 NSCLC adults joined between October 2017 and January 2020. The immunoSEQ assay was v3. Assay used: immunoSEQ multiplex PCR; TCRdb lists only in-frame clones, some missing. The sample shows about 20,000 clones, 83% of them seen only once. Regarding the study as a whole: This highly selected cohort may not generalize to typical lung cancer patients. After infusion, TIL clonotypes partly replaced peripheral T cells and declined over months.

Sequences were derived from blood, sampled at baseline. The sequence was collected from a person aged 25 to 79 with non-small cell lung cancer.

CDR3 coding DNA: TGTGCCAGCAGCGGGAGACAGGGGGCGGTCACCGGGGAGCTGTTTTTT. Translated, it gives CASSGRQGAVTGELFF. V and J are TRBV7-6 and TRBJ2-2; 10 positions match TRBD1. Germline CDR1 reads SGHVS; CDR2 reads FNYEAQ. The length of the CDR3 is 16 residues. The V and J ends lost 5 bases and 4 bases, in that order; junction bases with no gene match: 7.